The rows below give T cell receptor beta chains drawn from one sample of a study of blood T cell repertoires in COVID-19. TCRdb's copy holds only in-frame clones and misses some; the assay was immunoSEQ multiplex PCR. The sample carries a few hundred thousand clones, roughly 90% recorded once. Sequencing was done on a sample of peripheral blood. The source is a man younger than 30 who had recovered from COVID-19. CDR3s include the opening cysteine and the closing phenylalanine or tryptophan. A D gene is named only where the DNA matches it firmly. Clone size is stated in some rows and not others, as once, few, many or a class when expanded.

j_call v_call clone_size d_call cdr3_nt cdr3_aa
TRBJ2-1 TRBV18 once TRBD2 TGTGCCAGCTCCCCAGAGAGCGGGAGAAGAGATGAGCAGTTCTTC CASSPESGRRDEQFF
TRBJ2-3 TRBV12-5 . TRBD2 TGTGCTAGTGCCGGGACTAGCGGGGGGGCCGGCACAGATACGCAGTATTTT CASAGTSGGAGTDTQYF
TRBJ1-6 TRBV5-1 . TRBD1 TGCGCCAGCAGCTTGGGCTCGACAGGGCTCAATAATTCACCCCTCCACTTT CASSLGSTGLNNSPLHF
TRBJ2-2 TRBV5-1 . TRBD2 TGCGCCAGCAGCTTCGGATTAGCGGGAGCCGGGGAGCTGTTTTTT CASSFGLAGAGELFF
TRBJ2-5 TRBV10-3 . . TGTGCCATCAGCGGACATCAAGAGACCCAGTACTTC CAISGHQETQYF
TRBJ2-7 TRBV27 . TRBD2 TGTGCCAGCAGTAAGACTAGCGGGAGGGCCTACGAGCAGTACTTC CASSKTSGRAYEQYF
TRBJ2-4 TRBV5-6 . . TGTGCCAGCAGCTCCCTAGCCAAAAACATTCAGTACTTC CASSSLAKNIQYF
TRBJ2-3 TRBV5-4 . . TGTGCCAGCACCCCTTTCCGGGACTCGACTAGCACAGATACGCAGTATTTT CASTPFRDSTSTDTQYF
TRBJ2-2 TRBV29-1 . . TGCAGCGTTGAGTACCAGGGTGGCACCGGGGAGCTGTTTTTT CSVEYQGGTGELFF
TRBJ1-1 TRBV5-1 . . TGCGCCAGCAGCTTGGGGGGCCCCGGCGCTGAAGCTTTCTTT CASSLGGPGAEAFF
TRBJ2-1 TRBV12-3/TRBV12-4 once . TGTGCCAGCAGTTCCCGGGGCAATGAGCAGTTCTTC CASSSRGNEQFF
TRBJ2-1 TRBV27 . . TGTGCCAGCAGCATTAGTGGTCCGAGTGAGCAGTTCTTC CASSISGPSEQFF
TRBJ2-7 TRBV2 . . TGTGCCAGCAGGGAACCGGGACATCCCTACGAGCAGTACTTC CASREPGHPYEQYF
TRBJ1-6 TRBV3-1/TRBV3-2 . . TGTGCCAGTGGACAGCTCTATAATTCACCCCTCCACTTT CASGQLYNSPLHF
TRBJ1-1 TRBV5-1 . TRBD1 TGCGCCAGCAGCCCGGGGGCCGGGACAGCCCTCGGTCCGTACACTGAAGCTTTCTTT CASSPGAGTALGPYTEAFF
TRBJ1-2 TRBV2 . . TGTGCCAGCAGCATCTTTTCAGCTAACTATGGCTACACCTTC CASSIFSANYGYTF
TRBJ2-7 TRBV6-6 . . TGTGCCAGCAGTTCGCTAAACCAAGAGCAGTACTTC CASSSLNQEQYF
TRBJ1-2 TRBV19 few TRBD1 TGTGCCAGTAGTATAGGCGGCCCCCAAACGGACAGGTCGGTGGTAGATGGCTACACCTTC CASSIGGPQTDRSVVDGYTF
TRBJ1-1 TRBV2 . . TGTGCCAGCAGTGAACCCACAGCCCTTTTAAACACTGAAGCTTTCTTT CASSEPTALLNTEAFF
TRBJ2-7 TRBV7-2 . TRBD2 TGTGCCAGCAGCTTCGGGATACTAGCGGGAGCCGAGCAGTACTTC CASSFGILAGAEQYF
TRBJ1-1 TRBV14 once . TGTGCCAGCAGCCTTGGATCCGGGACTGAAGCTTTCTTT CASSLGSGTEAFF
TRBJ2-3 TRBV6-5 . . TGTGCCAGCAGTTACTCGTGGGAAGGGGCAGATACGCAGTATTTT CASSYSWEGADTQYF
TRBJ2-3 TRBV27 . TRBD2 TGTGCCAGCGGGCTAGCGGGGGGGCCGAATACGCAGTATTTT CASGLAGGPNTQYF
TRBJ1-1 TRBV27 . . TGTGCCAGCAGTTTAGCCGGAGAGAACACTGAAGCTTTCTTT CASSLAGENTEAFF
TRBJ2-7 TRBV5-4 . TRBD1 TGTGCCAGCAGCTTGGGGAGGGGACAGGGTGGGTACGAGCAGTACTTC CASSLGRGQGGYEQYF
TRBJ2-1 TRBV4-1 . . TGCGCCAGCAGCCCAGGAGGGCTCGGCGACAATGAGCAGTTCTTC CASSPGGLGDNEQFF
TRBJ1-2 TRBV12-3/TRBV12-4 few . TGTGCCAGCAGTTTAAGCTCCAACTATGGCTACACCTTC CASSLSSNYGYTF
TRBJ2-2 TRBV25-1 . . TGTGCCAGCAGTGAATGGGGCGGGAAGGTTGGCACCGGGGAGCTGTTTTTT CASSEWGGKVGTGELFF
TRBJ1-2 TRBV2 . . TGTGCCAGCAGTGTTGGCGGCCCGAGGGGCTACACCTTC CASSVGGPRGYTF
TRBJ2-2 TRBV7-9 . TRBD1 TGTGCCAGCAGCTTGGGGACAGGGAACACCGGGGAGCTGTTTTTT CASSLGTGNTGELFF
TRBJ2-5 TRBV2 . . TGTGCCAGCAGTGAATCCACAGTCCAAGAGACCCAGTACTTC CASSESTVQETQYF
TRBJ2-7 TRBV5-6 . TRBD1 TGTGCCAGCAGCTTGGGGGACAGGAAGGTTTACGAGCAGTACTTC CASSLGDRKVYEQYF
TRBJ2-1 TRBV2 . TRBD1 TGTGCCAGCAGTGAGGCAGGGGGCCAGGGTGAGCAGTTCTTC CASSEAGGQGEQFF
TRBJ2-3 TRBV7-8 once . TGTGCCAGCTCAGGTAATGGTGGCACAGATACGCAGTATTTT CASSGNGGTDTQYF
TRBJ2-7 TRBV9 few TRBD2 TGTGCCAGCAGCGCCGTGGGACTAGCGGAGACCTACGAGCAGTACTTC CASSAVGLAETYEQYF
TRBJ2-3 TRBV12-3/TRBV12-4 . . TGTGCCAGCAGCTCCCTTCAGGCAGGGTCACAGTATTTT CASSSLQAGSQYF
TRBJ2-7 TRBV20-1 . . TGCAGTGCTAGTTTGGTTACGGCGGCACGGGGGAGGGAGCAGTACTTC CSASLVTAARGREQYF
TRBJ2-1 TRBV29-1 . TRBD1 TGCAGCGTCGGACTCGACAGGGCTGAGCAGTTCTTC CSVGLDRAEQFF
TRBJ1-1 TRBV3-1/TRBV3-2 . TRBD1 TGTGCCAGCAGCGCGTACCCAGGGGGAGTGAACACTGAAGCTTTCTTT CASSAYPGGVNTEAFF
TRBJ1-1 TRBV10-3 . TRBD1 TGTGCCATCAGTGAGAATCGCGTTGGGGCAGGGGGTTCTGAAGCTTTCTTT CAISENRVGAGGSEAFF
TRBJ1-3 TRBV12-5 few TRBD1 TGTGCTAGTGGGCCCATTTTAGGACAGGGGGCAGGTGGAAACACCATATATTTT CASGPILGQGAGGNTIYF